This T cell receptor beta chain was obtained from a study of shared clonotypes between healthy human individuals. CDR1 is SGHDN and CDR2 is FVKESK in the germline V gene. The V end was cut by 0 bases, the J end by 4 bases, with 10 bases between. The CDR3 sequence is 15 residues long. In the case of this clone: Antigen specificity is unknown.

Methods used by the authors: Junction-only immunoSEQ sequences carried no quality scores, so filtering differed. Sequenced by immunoSEQ multiplex PCR; TCRdb stores in-frame clones only, minus some. The V and J calls and the clone size are those of that table, but D and trimming were determined from the DNA. The sample includes about 1,500,000 clones, around 97% seen only once; the top ten take 1.2%. Study-level findings and limits: Roughly 5% of naive CD4 clonotypes were shared across a handful of donors.

The sequenced sample was naive CD4+ T cells sorted from blood. Subset here: CD45RA+ positively selected. This clonotype was obtained from a man under 40 in good health. The chain links TRBV14 to TRBJ1-5; unclear D gene. In DNA form, the CDR3 reads TGTGCCAGCAGCCAAGAAAAGGGTTTTAATCAGCCCCAGCATTTT. Protein: CASSQEKGFNQPQHF.